Described below is a single TCR beta chain sequence and its context. Its cognate antigen is unknown. The second PCR ran about 6 to 11 cycles with a sample-barcoded 5' primer and J-beta primers. The template-switch adaptor was a 5' adaptor with 12 random nucleotides. It tagged each cDNA molecule. TCRdb recomputed calls from the 5' RACE reads with MiXCR, one row per CDR3 protein. The table includes about 1.8 million distinct CDR3 sequences, just under 50% detected once. This sample is drawn from a study of blood T cells in healthy people across ages. The study, taken as a whole, reports: Naive and antigen-experienced cells could not be conclusively compared, given unsorted PBMCs. Naive T cell percentage and TCR beta diversity correlated strongly.

The CDR3 extends over 13 amino acids. Trimming left V 5 bases short and J 4 bases short, with 11 bases between. Per the germline V gene, CDR1 is MDHEN and CDR2 is SYDVKM. Sequencing used blood. V usage is TRBV28 and J usage is TRBJ2-5; D call uncertain. This TCR was recovered from a woman in her 40s in good health. The CDR3 spells CASSPPTAETQYF. DNA of the CDR3: TGTGCCAGCAGTCCCCCTACCGCAGAGACCCAGTACTTC. Drawing the rest from reference TRBV28 and TRBJ2-5, the complete variable domain is DVKVTQSSRYLVKRTGEKVFLECVQDMDHENMFWYRQDPGLGLRLIYFSYDVKMKEKGDIPEGYSVSREKKERFSLILESASTNQTSMYLCASSPPTAETQYFGPGTRLLVL.